Listed below are T cell receptor beta chains from one sample, sequenced in a study of PD-L1 blockade in urothelial cancer. Assay: immunoSEQ multiplex PCR; the TCRdb copy retains only in-frame clones and omits some. This sample has roughly 16,000 clones; about 89% occur once, and the top ten carry about 13%. The sample here was PBMCs, taken around atezolizumab (anti-PD-L1) treatment. All receptors derive from a man aged 65-85 years with urothelial cancer. Each CDR3 is given with its conserved first and last residue. Fields, in order: J gene, CDR3 length, V gene, D gene, clone size, CDR3 protein, CDR3 DNA. The D gene is left open where the match is weak. The listing skips clone size in some rows; elsewhere it reads once, few, many or a size class.

J: TRBJ1-1; length: 14; V: TRBV5-1; D: TRBD1; size: NA; CDR3: CASSLGQGATEAFF; DNA: TGCGCCAGCAGCTTGGGACAGGGGGCCACTGAAGCTTTCTTT
J: TRBJ2-7; length: 15; V: TRBV13; D: NA; size: large; CDR3: CASSLFGGTPYEQYF; DNA: TGTGCCAGCAGCTTATTCGGGGGAACCCCCTACGAGCAGTACTTC
J: TRBJ1-3; length: 17; V: TRBV9; D: TRBD1; size: NA; CDR3: CASSVAQSGGAGNTIYF; DNA: TGTGCCAGCAGCGTAGCTCAGTCAGGGGGCGCGGGAAACACCATATATTTT
J: TRBJ1-4; length: 11; V: TRBV10-3; D: NA; size: NA; CDR3: CAIRSAEKLFF; DNA: TGTGCCATCAGGTCTGCGGAAAAACTGTTTTTT
J: TRBJ1-3; length: 14; V: TRBV19; D: NA; size: NA; CDR3: CASIQGPSGNTIYF; DNA: TGTGCCAGTATACAGGGTCCCTCTGGAAACACCATATATTTT
J: TRBJ1-1; length: 16; V: TRBV10-3; D: TRBD1; size: once; CDR3: CAISADRGLGGTEAFF; DNA: TGTGCCATCAGCGCGGACAGGGGATTAGGGGGTACTGAAGCTTTCTTT
J: TRBJ1-6; length: 13; V: TRBV11-3; D: NA; size: NA; CDR3: CASSKRGGSPLHF; DNA: TGTGCCAGCAGCAAAAGGGGGGGTTCACCCCTCCACTTT
J: TRBJ1-1; length: 16; V: TRBV27; D: TRBD1; size: NA; CDR3: CASSLGTGTMNTEAFF; DNA: TGTGCCAGCAGTTTAGGGACAGGAACCATGAACACTGAAGCTTTCTTT
J: TRBJ1-1; length: 14; V: TRBV5-1; D: TRBD1; size: NA; CDR3: CASRKEGQGLVAFF; DNA: TGCGCCAGCAGAAAGGAGGGACAGGGCTTAGTAGCTTTCTTT
J: TRBJ2-7; length: 12; V: TRBV6-4; D: NA; size: once; CDR3: CASRGNFYEQYF; DNA: TGTGCCAGCAGGGGCAACTTCTACGAGCAGTACTTC
J: TRBJ1-5; length: 16; V: TRBV6-1; D: NA; size: once; CDR3: CASSEFLQGGNQPQHF; DNA: TGTGCCAGCAGTGAATTCTTACAGGGAGGCAATCAGCCCCAGCATTTT
J: TRBJ2-3; length: 15; V: TRBV7-9; D: NA; size: once; CDR3: CASSLGGFGADTQYF; DNA: TGTGCCAGCAGCTTAGGAGGGTTCGGTGCGGATACGCAGTATTTT
J: TRBJ1-5; length: 15; V: TRBV27; D: NA; size: NA; CDR3: CASSPSTGGNQPQHF; DNA: TGTGCCAGCAGCCCTAGTACCGGGGGGAATCAGCCCCAGCATTTT
J: TRBJ1-6; length: 14; V: TRBV5-1; D: TRBD1; size: few; CDR3: CASSRGQENSPLHF; DNA: TGCGCCAGCTCCAGGGGACAGGAGAATTCACCCCTCCACTTT
J: TRBJ1-1; length: 12; V: TRBV6-6; D: NA; size: NA; CDR3: CATTTGGTEAFF; DNA: TGTGCCACCACCACCGGGGGCACTGAAGCTTTCTTT
J: TRBJ2-1; length: 14; V: TRBV6-1; D: TRBD1; size: NA; CDR3: CASREGAGGGEQFF; DNA: TGTGCCAGCAGGGAAGGGGCAGGGGGTGGGGAGCAGTTCTTC
J: TRBJ2-2; length: 13; V: TRBV25-1; D: TRBD1; size: NA; CDR3: CATQGARAGELFF; DNA: TGTGCCACCCAGGGGGCCCGTGCCGGGGAGCTGTTTTTT
J: TRBJ1-2; length: 13; V: TRBV19; D: NA; size: NA; CDR3: CASSISRNYGYTF; DNA: TGTGCCAGTAGTATTTCCCGGAACTATGGCTACACCTTC
J: TRBJ2-7; length: 14; V: TRBV5-4; D: NA; size: NA; CDR3: CASSLRQGLHEQYF; DNA: TGTGCCAGCAGCTTAAGGCAGGGCTTGCACGAGCAGTACTTC
J: TRBJ2-1; length: 14; V: TRBV29-1; D: TRBD2; size: NA; CDR3: CSVEVGLHRDEQFF; DNA: TGCAGCGTTGAAGTGGGACTACACCGGGATGAGCAGTTCTTC
J: TRBJ2-5; length: 13; V: TRBV6-6; D: TRBD2; size: NA; CDR3: CASRTAGEETQYF; DNA: TGTGCCAGCAGAACTGCGGGGGAAGAGACCCAGTACTTC
J: TRBJ2-1; length: 14; V: TRBV6-4; D: NA; size: NA; CDR3: CASSVLQGWNEQFF; DNA: TGTGCCAGCAGTGTCCTCCAGGGTTGGAATGAGCAGTTCTTC
J: TRBJ2-2; length: 14; V: TRBV11-3; D: NA; size: NA; CDR3: CASSLGATTGELFF; DNA: TGTGCCAGCAGCTTAGGGGCCACCACCGGGGAGCTGTTTTTT
J: TRBJ2-3; length: 15; V: TRBV18; D: NA; size: NA; CDR3: CASSPPSVGTDTQYF; DNA: TGTGCCAGCTCACCACCGAGCGTTGGCACAGATACGCAGTATTTT
J: TRBJ1-2; length: 14; V: TRBV27; D: NA; size: NA; CDR3: CASSLSGSNYGYTF; DNA: TGTGCCAGCAGTCTCAGCGGGTCGAACTATGGCTACACCTTC
J: TRBJ1-5; length: 13; V: TRBV7-9; D: NA; size: NA; CDR3: CASSFVSEPEQHF; DNA: TGTGCCAGCAGCTTCGTGTCGGAGCCCGAACAGCATTTT
J: TRBJ2-7; length: 13; V: TRBV27; D: NA; size: once; CDR3: CATGSPNHNEQYF; DNA: TGTGCCACGGGAAGCCCAAATCATAACGAGCAGTACTTC
J: TRBJ1-5; length: 16; V: TRBV2; D: NA; size: NA; CDR3: CASRDSTSYSNQPQHF; DNA: TGTGCCAGCAGGGACAGTACATCTTATAGCAATCAGCCCCAGCATTTT
J: TRBJ1-2; length: 14; V: TRBV6-1; D: NA; size: NA; CDR3: CASLLDGGSYGYTF; DNA: TGTGCCAGTCTACTCGATGGCGGGTCGTATGGCTACACCTTC
J: TRBJ2-1; length: 12; V: TRBV5-1; D: NA; size: NA; CDR3: CASSQPGGEQFF; DNA: TGCGCCAGCAGCCAGCCCGGGGGTGAGCAGTTCTTC
J: TRBJ2-1; length: 17; V: TRBV7-9; D: TRBD2; size: once; CDR3: CASSVAGGRLIYNEQFF; DNA: TGTGCCAGCAGCGTAGCGGGGGGACGGTTGATCTACAATGAGCAGTTCTTC
J: TRBJ2-7; length: 11; V: TRBV2; D: NA; size: NA; CDR3: CASRQTYEQYF; DNA: TGTGCCAGCAGACAGACCTACGAGCAGTACTTC
J: TRBJ2-7; length: 12; V: TRBV30; D: NA; size: NA; CDR3: CAWSQGPYEQYF; DNA: TGTGCCTGGAGTCAGGGCCCCTACGAGCAGTACTTC
J: TRBJ1-6; length: 15; V: TRBV2; D: NA; size: NA; CDR3: CASSESAGVGSPLHF; DNA: TGTGCCAGCAGTGAGTCGGCGGGGGTGGGGTCACCCCTCCACTTT
J: TRBJ1-5; length: 16; V: TRBV4-1; D: NA; size: NA; CDR3: CASSQETALSNQPQHF; DNA: TGCGCCAGCAGCCAAGAGACAGCCCTTAGCAATCAGCCCCAGCATTTT
J: TRBJ1-1; length: 14; V: TRBV7-2; D: NA; size: NA; CDR3: CASSFQEGNAEAFF; DNA: TGTGCCAGCAGCTTCCAGGAGGGGAACGCTGAAGCTTTCTTT
J: TRBJ2-7; length: 14; V: TRBV28; D: NA; size: NA; CDR3: CASSTSGIPYEQYF; DNA: TGTGCCAGCAGTACTTCCGGGATCCCATACGAGCAGTACTTC
J: TRBJ2-5; length: 15; V: TRBV7-2; D: TRBD2; size: NA; CDR3: CASSLGLAGLETQYF; DNA: TGTGCCAGCAGCTTAGGACTAGCGGGTCTAGAGACCCAGTACTTC
J: TRBJ1-2; length: 14; V: TRBV27; D: TRBD1; size: NA; CDR3: CASSPGQGRHGYTF; DNA: TGTGCCAGCAGCCCTGGACAGGGGAGGCATGGCTACACCTTC
J: TRBJ1-4; length: 15; V: TRBV28; D: NA; size: NA; CDR3: CASTRRRATNEKLFF; DNA: TGTGCCAGCACCCGCAGGCGTGCAACTAATGAAAAACTGTTTTTT
J: TRBJ1-2; length: 15; V: TRBV4-1; D: TRBD1; size: NA; CDR3: CASSPGQGLTGGYTF; DNA: TGCGCCAGCAGCCCAGGACAGGGCCTAACTGGTGGCTACACCTTC
J: TRBJ1-6; length: 14; V: TRBV5-6; D: TRBD1; size: NA; CDR3: CASSSGQGASPLHF; DNA: TGTGCCAGCAGCTCGGGACAGGGGGCCTCACCCCTCCACTTT
J: TRBJ1-1; length: 11; V: TRBV2; D: NA; size: few; CDR3: CASRPGYEAFF; DNA: TGTGCCAGCCGACCGGGGTACGAAGCTTTCTTT
J: TRBJ2-2; length: 16; V: TRBV5-7; D: NA; size: NA; CDR3: CASSFHRAANTGELFF; DNA: TGTGCCAGCAGCTTTCACAGGGCCGCGAACACCGGGGAGCTGTTTTTT
J: TRBJ2-7; length: 17; V: TRBV11-2; D: NA; size: NA; CDR3: CASSPLANRALDYEQYF; DNA: TGTGCCAGCAGCCCCTTGGCCAACCGGGCACTAGACTACGAGCAGTACTTC
J: TRBJ2-1; length: 19; V: TRBV27; D: TRBD1; size: NA; CDR3: CASSLLGQGGHFSYNEQFF; DNA: TGTGCCAGCAGTTTATTGGGACAGGGTGGCCATTTCTCCTACAATGAGCAGTTCTTC
J: TRBJ2-3; length: 15; V: TRBV29-1; D: TRBD2; size: NA; CDR3: CSVSGGGAVGDTQYF; DNA: TGCAGCGTGTCAGGCGGGGGGGCCGTTGGGGATACGCAGTATTTT
J: TRBJ2-3; length: 17; V: TRBV5-1; D: NA; size: NA; CDR3: CASSLVAPGGGTDTQYF; DNA: TGCGCCAGCAGCTTGGTGGCCCCCGGAGGAGGGACAGATACGCAGTATTTT
J: TRBJ1-2; length: 14; V: TRBV27; D: NA; size: NA; CDR3: CASREGPGYYGYTF; DNA: TGTGCCAGCAGGGAGGGACCAGGATACTATGGCTACACCTTC
J: TRBJ1-1; length: 16; V: TRBV12-5; D: NA; size: NA; CDR3: CASGLGRGGWNTEAFF; DNA: TGTGCTAGTGGTTTGGGGCGAGGGGGTTGGAACACTGAAGCTTTCTTT
J: TRBJ1-5; length: 13; V: TRBV10-3; D: NA; size: NA; CDR3: CAINPEVNQPQHF; DNA: TGTGCCATCAATCCGGAGGTGAATCAGCCCCAGCATTTT